This T cell receptor beta chain originates from a study of PD-1 blockade in classical Hodgkin lymphoma. Study-level findings and limits: Baseline diversity was lower in partial responders and progressors than complete responders. Newly diagnosed patients were reported to start with lower TCR diversity than healthy donors.

Every single patient, without exception, relapsed after autologous stem cell transplantation, and brentuximab vedotin exposure varied. Investigators isolated CD4+ T cells from thawed PBMCs through magnetic negative selection. Complete response, partial response or progressive disease were the best responses. TCRdb's table, derived via immunoSEQ multiplex PCR, lists solely in-frame clones and lacks some. The repertoire has tens of thousands of clones, about nine tenths of them found once; the top ten carry less than 0.3%. For this clone: Its antigen remains unidentified.

The sequence was obtained from a human donor with classical Hodgkin lymphoma. Here the sequenced sample was CD4+ T cells from blood, taken at baseline.

The CDR3 coding sequence is TGTGCCAGCAGTGAAAGAGCTGGATGGGCCAACGTCCTGACTTTC. Its protein product is CASSERAGWANVLTF. The V and J genes are TRBV6-1 and TRBJ2-6, with unresolved D. Germline CDR1 is MNHNS and CDR2 is SASEGT. This CDR3 region has 15 residues. The germline V and J ends were trimmed by 2 bases and 5 bases, with 10 bases remaining between them.